This entry lists 25 T cell receptor beta chains sequenced from one sample in a study of response to subunit inactivated influenza vaccine. TCRdb re-analysed the RT-PCR reads in MiXCR, keeping a single row per CDR3 protein. Among 430,000 or so distinct CDR3 sequences, approximately 9.9% were seen once, and the ten largest hold approximately 12%. This specimen was PBMCs from blood, taken more than 35 days after vaccination. These receptors originate from a man in his fifties or sixties who received an inactivated influenza vaccine.

At least ten counts were recorded for this clonotype. CDR3 DNA: TGTGCCAGCGGGATAGTAGAGACCCAGTACTTC. This sequence encodes CASGIVETQYF. V is TRBV12-3 or TRBV12-4 and J is TRBJ2-5; D is uncertain. V was pared by 8 bases and J by 4 bases, with 8 bases between. The CDR3 loop spans 11 amino acids.

This clonotype was seen more than once but under ten times. This chain links TRBV20-1 with TRBJ2-7; possible D gene TRBD1, 5 bases. In germline, CDR1 is DFQATT, CDR2 SNEGSKA (reference sequence). The germline V and J ends were trimmed by 0 bases and 0 bases, with 9 bases remaining between them. The CDR3 runs to 14 residues. For the CDR3, the DNA is TGCAGTGCTAGAGATCGACAGCCCTCCTACGAGCAGTACTTC. Its translation: CSARDRQPSYEQYF.

The chain links TRBV20-1 to TRBJ2-7; 8 bases line up with TRBD2. With 6 bases clipped from V and 9 bases from J, the junction kept 13 bases outside the gene matches. CDR3 size: 13 residues. Germline lookup yields CDR1 DFQATT and CDR2 SNEGSKA (reference sequence). Here the CDR3 DNA reads TGCAGTGCGAGTAGCGGGATTAACTCGGGGCAGTACTTC. Protein: CSASSGINSGQYF.

In this sample, this clonotype turned up a few times. V usage is TRBV12-3 or TRBV12-4 and J usage is TRBJ2-1; 10 nucleotides match TRBD1. The CDR3 consists of 15 residues. With 5 bases clipped from V and 5 bases from J, the junction kept 6 bases outside the gene matches. The CDR3 coding sequence is TGTGCCAGCAGTCCCCGACAGGGGGCGAACAATGAGCAGTTCTTC. Amino acids: CASSPRQGANNEQFF.

This clonotype was found a few times. Germline and junction disagree at one end, which may indicate a read error. The DNA for the CDR3 is TGTGCCAGCAGTGAGTTATCTGGGACAGGGGTCTTC. The encoded protein is CASSELSGTGVF. This chain joins TRBV6-1 and TRBJ2-7; 10 bases are shared with TRBD1. The CDR3 spans 12 residues. Per the germline V gene, CDR1 is MNHNS and CDR2 is SASEGT.

To note about this clonotype: A read error is possible here, since a much larger clone lies one base away. The chain recombines TRBV12-3 or TRBV12-4 with TRBJ2-2, with 8 bases fitting TRBD1. CDR3 length equals 15 residues. CDR3 sequence reads: CASGTTGAPTGVLFF. The CDR3 DNA reads as TGTGCCAGCGGGACGACAGGGGCGCCCACCGGGGTGCTGTTTTTT.

This clonotype was observed many times. The chain links TRBV2 to TRBJ1-1; weak D call: TRBD1 (5 bases). V lost 9 bases and J lost 0, with 11 bases in between. The CDR3 totals 13 residues. Germline CDR1 and CDR2: SNHLY and FYNNEI. CDR3 sequence (DNA): TGTGCCAGTTCGACAGAGATGAACACTGAAGCTTTCTTT. This codes for CASSTEMNTEAFF.

In this sample, this clonotype turned up a few times. This sequence joins TRBV4-1 and TRBJ2-3; D is perhaps TRBD2 (6 bases). This CDR3 has 16 residues. The V end was cut by 6 bases, the J end by 3 bases, with 19 bases between. Germline V gene data show CDR1 as MGHRA and CDR2 as YSYEKL. This CDR3 reads CASSQRSVGGTDTQYF. CDR3 sequence (DNA): TGCGCCAGCAGTCAGAGATCGGTTGGGGGGACAGATACGCAGTATTTT.

The table lists this clonotype with a few counts. The chain uses TRBV20-1 and TRBJ2-1, with 7 bases fitting TRBD1. The CDR3 consists of 14 residues. V trimming: 0 bases; J trimming: 6 bases; junction bases outside the gene matches: 5. Germline values: CDR1 DFQATT, CDR2 SNEGSKA (reference sequence). DNA for the CDR3: TGCAGTGCTAGAGATGAGGCAGGGGGCAATGAGCAGTTCTTC. Its translation is CSARDEAGGNEQFF.

V usage is TRBV4-1 and J usage is TRBJ2-2, with D unclear. CDR3 length equals 16 residues. V lost 5 bases and J 0 bases, leaving 13 bases between the germline ends. The germline V gene encodes CDR1 MGHRA and CDR2 YSYEKL. The CDR3 sequence: CASSETRSANTGELFF. CDR3 DNA: TGCGCCAGCAGCGAGACCCGGAGCGCGAACACCGGGGAGCTGTTTTTT.

There are a few counts of this clonotype. This chain connects TRBV20-1 to TRBJ2-5, with TRBD2 matching 12 bases. CDR3 length equals 15 residues. Per the germline V gene, CDR1 is DFQATT and CDR2 is SNEGSKA (reference sequence). V dropped 5 bases and J dropped 0; count of bases not matched to a gene: 4. CDR3 nucleotides: TGCAGTGCTCTACGGACTAGCGGGAACCAAGAGACCCAGTACTTC. This encodes CSALRTSGNQETQYF.

The sample holds many counts of this clonotype. This chain joins TRBV4-2 and TRBJ1-4; D is undetermined. Germline assignment: CDR1 LGHNA and CDR2 YNFKEQ. V lost 5 bases and J lost 8, with 15 bases in between. CDR3 size: 14 residues. In nucleotides, the CDR3 is TGTGCCAGCAGCGACCAGACTTTGGGCGAAAAACTGTTTTTT. Its translation: CASSDQTLGEKLFF.

This chain connects TRBV5-6 to TRBJ2-2, with 8 positions matching TRBD2. Germline-derived CDR1 and CDR2 are SGHDT and YYEEEE. The CDR3 totals 14 residues. The junction had 5 bases not matched to a gene; V was cut back by 6 bases and J by 4 bases. In DNA form, the CDR3 reads TGTGCCAGCAAGGCGGGGGGTGGCACCGGGGAGCTGTTTTTT. Translated: CASKAGGGTGELFF.

The chain joins TRBV9 to TRBJ2-3; no firm D call. Germline V gene lookup returns CDR1 SGDLS and CDR2 YYNGEE. The length of the CDR3 is 14 residues. The ends were cut back, 3 bases at V and 1 base at J, with 9 bases in the middle. CDR3 DNA sequence: TGTGCCAGCAGCGCCCAGTGGGGCACAGATACGCAGTATTTT. It translates to CASSAQWGTDTQYF. The full variable domain, with the rest looked up from reference TRBV9 and TRBJ2-3, is DSGVTQTPKHLITATGQRVTLRCSPRSGDLSVYWYQQSLDQGLQFLIQYYNGEERAKGNILERFSAQQFPDLHSELNLSSLELGDSALYFCASSAQWGTDTQYFGPGTRLTVL.

This clonotype occurred a few times. The genes are TRBV6-5 and TRBJ2-5; D remains unclear. The germline V gene encodes CDR1 MNHEY and CDR2 SVGAGI. The CDR3 consists of 15 residues. V lost 0 bases to trimming and J lost 5 bases, with 13 bases between them. CDR3 loop: CASSYSATRLETQYF. In DNA form, the CDR3 reads TGTGCCAGCAGTTACTCGGCTACCCGTTTGGAGACCCAGTACTTC.

This clonotype was seen only once. A single base separates this from a much larger clone, so it may be a read error. The V call is TRBV4-2, the J call TRBJ2-5; D might be TRBD2 (5 bases). The CDR3 extends over 15 amino acids. Germline V CDR1 and CDR2: LGHNA, YNFKEQ. CDR3 sequence: CASSQGGPNQKTQYF. The CDR3 region has the DNA TGTGCCAGCAGCCAAGGCGGGCCCAACCAAAAGACCCAGTACTTC.

This clonotype turned up a few times. The rearrangement joins TRBV5-6 to TRBJ1-1, with D hard to call. V was cut by 1 base and J by 1 base, with 17 bases left in between. This CDR3 has 17 amino acids. CDR1 and CDR2 from the germline V gene are SGHDT and YYEEEE. Written as DNA, the CDR3 is TGTGCCAGCAGCTTGCCCCCATTTTCAGACCAGAACACTGAAGCTTTCTTT. It translates to CASSLPPFSDQNTEAFF.

V is TRBV7-2 and J is TRBJ1-1, with TRBD1 identical over 11 bases. Germline V gene lookup returns CDR1 SGHTA and CDR2 FQGNSA. The CDR3 totals 17 residues. V lost 0 bases, J lost 3 bases, and 6 bases stayed unmatched. CDR3 in amino acids: CASSLAGTGGGDTEAFF. The CDR3 DNA reads as TGTGCCAGCAGCTTAGCCGGGACAGGGGGAGGCGACACTGAAGCTTTCTTT.

The V call is TRBV2, the J call TRBJ2-7, with D maybe TRBD1 (6 bases). This CDR3 comprises 14 residues. The germline gives CDR1 SNHLY, CDR2 FYNNEI. Trimming cost V 4 bases and J 1 base, with 11 bases left between them. The CDR3 reads CASSVGQISYEQYF. The CDR3 coding sequence is TGTGCCAGCAGTGTAGGACAGATTTCCTACGAGCAGTACTTC.

The chain combines TRBV9 with TRBJ2-3; 11 bases line up with TRBD2. Trimming removed 3 bases from V and 4 bases from J; junction bases left unmatched: 7. There are 16 residues in the CDR3. Germline-derived CDR1 and CDR2 are SGDLS and YYNGEE. The CDR3 coding sequence is TGTGCCAGCAGCGCAACTAGCGGGAGTTCCCCAGATACGCAGTATTTT. Encoded protein: CASSATSGSSPDTQYF.

This clonotype was counted many times. Mismatch with germline at one junction end may stem from a read error. The chain links TRBV20-1 to TRBJ2-3; the match to TRBD2 covers 12 bases. Germline CDR1 and CDR2: DFQATT and SNEGSKA (reference sequence). The CDR3 covers 12 residues. CDR3 sequence: CSAAATSGGPHF. The CDR3 DNA follows: TGCAGTGCTGCAGCGACTAGCGGGGGCCCCCATTTT.

The chain links TRBV20-1 to TRBJ2-7; unclear D gene. Germline assignment: CDR1 DFQATT and CDR2 SNEGSKA (reference sequence). Deletions cut 7 bases from V and 2 bases from J, with 12 bases between. The CDR3 has 12 residues. The chain's CDR3 is CSVTPVTYEQYF. In DNA, the CDR3 is TGCAGTGTCACACCCGTTACCTACGAGCAGTACTTC.

This clonotype has a count of ten or more. The chain uses TRBV15 and TRBJ2-5; 7 bases are shared with TRBD1. CDR1 and CDR2 from the germline V gene are LNHNV and YYDKDF (reference sequence). V lost 2 bases, J lost 5 bases, and 11 bases stayed unmatched. The CDR3 extends over 16 amino acids. This CDR3 reads CATSRTQLGQRETQYF. In DNA, the CDR3 is TGTGCCACCAGCAGAACGCAATTGGGACAGCGGGAGACCCAGTACTTC.

V is TRBV15 and J is TRBJ1-4, with D uncertain. The CDR3 extends over 12 amino acids. Trimming took 7 bases from V and 8 from J, leaving 11 bases between them. Germline CDR1 reads LNHNV; CDR2 reads YYDKDF (reference sequence). The CDR3 loop reads CATKQLGEKLFF. CDR3 coding DNA: TGTGCCACCAAGCAGTTGGGAGAAAAACTGTTTTTT.

This chain connects TRBV7-6 to TRBJ2-7; 7 positions match TRBD1. With V trimmed by 2 bases and J by 5 bases, 6 bases remained unmatched. The CDR3 length is 14 residues. In germline, CDR1 is SGHVS, CDR2 FNYEAQ. The CDR3 is CASSLRQGPDEQYF. The CDR3 coding sequence is TGTGCCAGCAGCTTAAGACAGGGTCCCGACGAGCAGTACTTC.